Listed below are T cell receptor beta chains from one sample, sequenced in a study of shared clonotypes between healthy human individuals. Clones were read by immunoSEQ multiplex PCR, and TCRdb kept only the in-frame ones, dropping some. The table shows about 480,000 clones, with about three quarters occurring only once. The sample comprised PBMCs. All receptors come from a woman aged 40 to 49 in good health. Some clones in this sample may be carry-over from other donors' samples. CDR3s include the opening cysteine and the closing phenylalanine or tryptophan. D genes are given only for firm matches. Clone size, where shown, is once, few, many, or a class for clones that have expanded.

abundance,d_gene,v_gene,j_gene,CDR3aa,CDR3nt
NA,NA,TRBV28,TRBJ2-2,CASSYRVGELFF,TGTGCCAGCAGTTACAGGGTGGGGGAGCTGTTTTTT
NA,TRBD1,TRBV4-1,TRBJ2-7,CASRRTGKDEQYF,TGCGCCAGCAGACGGACAGGGAAAGACGAGCAGTACTTC
NA,TRBD1,TRBV18,TRBJ2-7,CASSPLDRGREQYF,TGTGCCAGCTCCCCCCTGGACAGGGGGCGCGAGCAGTACTTC
few,NA,TRBV7-2,TRBJ2-7,CASSRYGGEQYF,TGTGCCAGCAGCCGCTATGGGGGGGAGCAGTACTTC
NA,NA,TRBV5-5,TRBJ2-3,CASSLPSSTDTQYF,TGTGCCAGCAGCTTGCCATCTAGCACAGATACGCAGTATTTT
NA,TRBD1,TRBV29-1,TRBJ2-2,CSVRPTGGSTGELFF,TGCAGCGTTAGGCCAACAGGGGGGAGCACCGGGGAGCTGTTTTTT
NA,NA,TRBV2,TRBJ1-4,CASSASPEKLFF,TGTGCCAGCAGTGCCAGTCCTGAAAAACTGTTTTTT
NA,NA,TRBV7-9,TRBJ2-7,CASSLVRSDSSYEQYF,TGTGCCAGCAGCTTAGTTCGTTCGGACAGCTCCTACGAGCAGTACTTC
NA,TRBD2,TRBV7-9,TRBJ2-3,CASNWGSGGTTDTQYF,TGTGCCAGCAATTGGGGTAGCGGGGGGACCACAGATACGCAGTATTTT
NA,TRBD1,TRBV7-9,TRBJ1-1,CASSQTGGTEAFF,TGTGCCAGCAGCCAAACAGGGGGCACTGAAGCTTTCTTT
NA,NA,TRBV2,TRBJ2-5,CASMGYKETQYF,TGTGCCAGCATGGGGTATAAAGAGACCCAGTACTTC
few,NA,TRBV18,TRBJ1-1,CASSRNRDMNTEAFF,TGTGCCAGCTCACGAAACAGGGACATGAACACTGAAGCTTTCTTT
NA,NA,TRBV30,TRBJ2-7,CAWSEVGYEQYF,TGTGCCTGGAGTGAAGTGGGCTACGAGCAGTACTTC
NA,TRBD1,TRBV19,TRBJ2-3,CASSGGQGASSGTPSTDTQYF,TGTGCCAGTAGTGGGGGACAGGGGGCTTCTAGCGGAACTCCTAGCACAGATACGCAGTATTTT
NA,NA,TRBV18,TRBJ2-7,CASRGPGTYEQYF,TGTGCCAGCCGGGGTCCAGGGACCTACGAGCAGTACTTC
NA,NA,TRBV30,TRBJ2-7,CAWSVRGAGKGYEQYF,TGTGCCTGGAGTGTACGGGGGGCAGGGAAAGGCTACGAGCAGTACTTC
NA,NA,TRBV7-2,TRBJ1-1,CASSLVPDRDTEAFF,TGTGCCAGCAGCTTAGTCCCCGATAGAGACACTGAAGCTTTCTTT
NA,NA,TRBV9,TRBJ2-7,CASSVGGGTIEQYF,TGTGCCAGCAGCGTAGGTGGGGGAACCATCGAGCAGTACTTC